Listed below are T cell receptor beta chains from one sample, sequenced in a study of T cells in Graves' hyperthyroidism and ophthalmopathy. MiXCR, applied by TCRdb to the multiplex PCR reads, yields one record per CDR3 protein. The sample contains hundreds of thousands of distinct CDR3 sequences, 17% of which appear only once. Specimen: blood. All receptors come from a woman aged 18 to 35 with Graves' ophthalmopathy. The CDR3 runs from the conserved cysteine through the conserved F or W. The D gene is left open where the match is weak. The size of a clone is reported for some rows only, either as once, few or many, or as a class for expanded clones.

CDR3aa: CASSPRTSGRSYNEQFF; CDR3nt: TGCGCCAGCAGCCCCAGGACTAGCGGGAGGTCCTACAATGAGCAGTTCTTC; v_gene: TRBV5-1; j_gene: TRBJ2-1; abundance: many; d_gene: TRBD2
CDR3aa: CASSQPTSGGAIEQYF; CDR3nt: TGCGCCAGCAGCCAGCCAACTAGCGGGGGGGCGATCGAGCAGTACTTC; v_gene: TRBV4-1; j_gene: TRBJ2-7; abundance: many; d_gene: TRBD2
CDR3aa: CASSSEQGGVDNSPLHF; CDR3nt: TGTGCCAGCAGTTCGGAACAGGGAGGGGTTGATAATTCACCCCTCCACTTT; v_gene: TRBV6-1; j_gene: TRBJ1-6; abundance: many; d_gene: .
CDR3aa: CASSPQAWQGEEKLFF; CDR3nt: TGTGCCAGCAGCCCCCAGGCCTGGCAAGGGGAAGAAAAACTGTTTTTT; v_gene: TRBV9; j_gene: TRBJ1-4; abundance: few; d_gene: .
CDR3aa: CASSQGTSEYNEQFF; CDR3nt: TGTGCCAGCAGCCAAGGGACTAGCGAGTACAATGAGCAGTTCTTC; v_gene: TRBV12-3/TRBV12-4; j_gene: TRBJ2-1; abundance: .; d_gene: TRBD2
CDR3aa: CASSLAGLVYGYTF; CDR3nt: TGTGCCAGTTCTTTGGCCGGGTTAGTCTATGGCTACACCTTC; v_gene: TRBV19; j_gene: TRBJ1-2; abundance: .; d_gene: .
CDR3aa: CASSQDRWGTENNEQFF; CDR3nt: TGCGCCAGCAGCCAAGACAGATGGGGGACCGAGAATAATGAGCAGTTCTTC; v_gene: TRBV4-1; j_gene: TRBJ2-1; abundance: few; d_gene: .
CDR3aa: CASSRTALQETQYF; CDR3nt: TGCGCCAGCAGCCGGACAGCCCTCCAAGAGACCCAGTACTTC; v_gene: TRBV5-1; j_gene: TRBJ2-5; abundance: many; d_gene: .
CDR3aa: CASSPVLAGTGELFF; CDR3nt: TGTGCCAGCAGTCCCGTTTTGGCGGGGACCGGGGAGCTGTTTTTT; v_gene: TRBV12-3/TRBV12-4; j_gene: TRBJ2-2; abundance: few; d_gene: .
CDR3aa: CASSEWTGEDTEAFF; CDR3nt: TGTGCTAGCAGTGAGTGGACGGGGGAAGACACTGAAGCTTTCTTT; v_gene: TRBV7-7; j_gene: TRBJ1-1; abundance: .; d_gene: .
CDR3aa: CASSPRGAGLWEQYF; CDR3nt: TGTGCCAGTAGTCCCCGGGGGGCAGGTCTGTGGGAGCAGTACTTC; v_gene: TRBV19; j_gene: TRBJ2-7; abundance: .; d_gene: .
CDR3aa: CASSLGGRGTYGYTF; CDR3nt: TGTGCCAGCAGTTTAGGAGGCAGGGGGACCTATGGCTACACCTTC; v_gene: TRBV28; j_gene: TRBJ1-2; abundance: many; d_gene: TRBD1
CDR3aa: CASSQGYRGMNTEAFF; CDR3nt: TGCGCCAGCAGCCAAGGGTACAGGGGGATGAACACTGAAGCTTTCTTT; v_gene: TRBV4-1; j_gene: TRBJ1-1; abundance: few; d_gene: TRBD1
CDR3aa: CASSFYGTHGSGELFF; CDR3nt: TGTGCCAGCAGCTTTTACGGGACGCATGGGTCCGGGGAGCTGTTTTTT; v_gene: TRBV5-6; j_gene: TRBJ2-2; abundance: .; d_gene: .